This is a list of T cell receptor beta chains from one sample in a study of cytomegalovirus exposure and HLA in healthy donors. Some clones are missing from TCRdb's copy, which holds only in-frame ones; the method was immunoSEQ multiplex PCR. The top ten clones hold about 10% of a sample with 30,000 to 40,000 clones, just over 85% of them seen once. Sequenced sample: PBMCs. The receptors originated from a woman in her 40s in good health and CMV-seropositive. Both conserved end residues are part of each CDR3. The D gene is left open where the match is weak. A clone size is listed for some rows: how often the clone was seen (once, few, many), or a class if it is expanded.

j_call: TRBJ2-5
clone_size: .
d_call: .
v_call: TRBV7-9
cdr3_aa: CASSPGERADQETQYF
cdr3_nt: TGTGCCAGCAGCCCGGGAGAACGAGCAGACCAAGAGACCCAGTACTTC

j_call: TRBJ1-2
clone_size: once
d_call: .
v_call: TRBV6-5
cdr3_aa: CASSYSRKADYGYTF
cdr3_nt: TGTGCCAGCAGTTACTCGCGGAAAGCAGACTATGGCTACACCTTC

j_call: TRBJ2-1
clone_size: .
d_call: .
v_call: TRBV7-2
cdr3_aa: CASSSQGNEQFF
cdr3_nt: TGTGCCAGCAGCTCACAGGGCAATGAGCAGTTCTTC

j_call: TRBJ2-7
clone_size: .
d_call: .
v_call: TRBV10-1
cdr3_aa: CASSPVGRTGEQYF
cdr3_nt: TGCGCCAGCAGTCCAGTCGGCCGAACAGGGGAGCAGTACTTC

j_call: TRBJ2-5
clone_size: .
d_call: TRBD1
v_call: TRBV15
cdr3_aa: CASRETNRGRETQYF
cdr3_nt: TGTGCCTCAAGGGAGACCAACAGGGGGCGGGAGACCCAGTACTTC

j_call: TRBJ2-7
clone_size: .
d_call: .
v_call: TRBV14
cdr3_aa: CASSQDLQGPYEQYF
cdr3_nt: TGTGCCAGCAGCCAAGATTTACAGGGACCCTACGAGCAGTACTTC

j_call: TRBJ2-7
clone_size: .
d_call: .
v_call: TRBV10-1
cdr3_aa: CASSRGGGLYF
cdr3_nt: TGCGCCAGCAGTAGGGGAGGGGGGCTGTACTTC

j_call: TRBJ1-1
clone_size: .
d_call: .
v_call: TRBV7-9
cdr3_aa: CASSPIRGGLEAFF
cdr3_nt: TGTGCCAGCAGCCCCATCCGGGGAGGTCTTGAAGCTTTCTTT

j_call: TRBJ2-4
clone_size: .
d_call: TRBD1
v_call: TRBV7-9
cdr3_aa: CASSLQGDKNIQYF
cdr3_nt: TGTGCCAGCAGCTTACAGGGGGACAAAAACATTCAGTACTTC

j_call: TRBJ2-2
clone_size: few
d_call: .
v_call: TRBV11-3
cdr3_aa: CASSFGVGELFF
cdr3_nt: TGTGCCAGCAGCTTCGGAGTCGGGGAGCTGTTTTTT

j_call: TRBJ2-1
clone_size: once
d_call: .
v_call: TRBV6-5
cdr3_aa: CASSFPDNEQFF
cdr3_nt: TGTGCCAGCAGTTTTCCAGACAATGAGCAGTTCTTC

j_call: TRBJ2-5
clone_size: few
d_call: .
v_call: TRBV5-1
cdr3_aa: CASSHLSGQETQYF
cdr3_nt: TGCGCCAGCAGCCACCTCTCCGGCCAAGAGACCCAGTACTTC

j_call: TRBJ1-1
clone_size: .
d_call: TRBD1
v_call: TRBV5-1
cdr3_aa: CASSLGDRVDTEAFF
cdr3_nt: TGCGCCAGCAGCTTGGGGGACAGGGTAGACACTGAAGCTTTCTTT

j_call: TRBJ2-7
clone_size: .
d_call: .
v_call: TRBV6-1
cdr3_aa: CASSDFGESSYEQYF
cdr3_nt: TGTGCCAGCAGCGACTTCGGGGAGAGCTCCTACGAGCAGTACTTC

j_call: TRBJ2-3
clone_size: .
d_call: .
v_call: TRBV9
cdr3_aa: CASSVVASTDTQYF
cdr3_nt: TGTGCCAGCAGCGTAGTAGCTAGCACAGATACGCAGTATTTT

j_call: TRBJ2-7
clone_size: once
d_call: TRBD1
v_call: TRBV7-2
cdr3_aa: CASSTQDRGEQYF
cdr3_nt: TGTGCCAGCAGCACCCAGGACAGGGGCGAGCAGTACTTC

j_call: TRBJ2-5
clone_size: .
d_call: TRBD2
v_call: TRBV27
cdr3_aa: CASSHGLAETQYF
cdr3_nt: TGTGCCAGCAGCCATGGACTAGCGGAGACCCAGTACTTC

j_call: TRBJ1-2
clone_size: .
d_call: .
v_call: TRBV5-1
cdr3_aa: CASSLADSNNYGYTF
cdr3_nt: TGCGCCAGCAGCTTGGCGGACAGTAATAACTATGGCTACACCTTC

j_call: TRBJ1-2
clone_size: .
d_call: TRBD1
v_call: TRBV5-4
cdr3_aa: CASSVQTGDYGYTF
cdr3_nt: TGTGCCAGCAGCGTCCAGACAGGGGACTATGGCTACACCTTC

j_call: TRBJ1-5
clone_size: .
d_call: .
v_call: TRBV7-2
cdr3_aa: CASSFSANQPQHF
cdr3_nt: TGTGCCAGCAGCTTCAGCGCTAATCAGCCCCAGCATTTT

j_call: TRBJ1-5
clone_size: .
d_call: .
v_call: TRBV7-2
cdr3_aa: CASSLSGGGGEPQHF
cdr3_nt: TGTGCCAGCAGCTTATCGGGGGGCGGCGGGGAGCCCCAGCATTTT

j_call: TRBJ1-5
clone_size: .
d_call: TRBD1
v_call: TRBV30
cdr3_aa: CAWSSITGEGQPQHF
cdr3_nt: TGTGCCTGGAGCAGCATTACAGGGGAAGGTCAGCCCCAGCATTTT

j_call: TRBJ2-1
clone_size: .
d_call: .
v_call: TRBV18
cdr3_aa: CASSRALADSSYNEQFF
cdr3_nt: TGTGCCAGCTCGCGGGCCCTGGCGGACAGTTCCTACAATGAGCAGTTCTTC

j_call: TRBJ2-2
clone_size: .
d_call: .
v_call: TRBV21-1
cdr3_aa: CASTKEGDTGELFF
cdr3_nt: TGTGCCAGCACCAAAGAAGGGGACACCGGGGAGCTGTTTTTT

j_call: TRBJ2-7
clone_size: .
d_call: TRBD1
v_call: TRBV28
cdr3_aa: CASRRSGTGGHEQYF
cdr3_nt: TGTGCCAGCAGAAGGTCGGGGACAGGGGGTCACGAGCAGTACTTC

j_call: TRBJ1-4
clone_size: .
d_call: TRBD1
v_call: TRBV6-6
cdr3_aa: CASSDETGGNEKLFF
cdr3_nt: TGTGCCAGCAGTGACGAGACAGGGGGTAATGAAAAACTGTTTTTT

j_call: TRBJ2-2
clone_size: .
d_call: .
v_call: TRBV28
cdr3_aa: CASSPGRRGTGKLFF
cdr3_nt: TGTGCCAGCAGCCCCGGACGCAGGGGTACCGGAAAGCTGTTTTTT

j_call: TRBJ1-6
clone_size: .
d_call: TRBD1
v_call: TRBV4-1
cdr3_aa: CASSQFGQGEPLHF
cdr3_nt: TGCGCCAGCAGCCAGTTCGGACAGGGTGAACCCCTCCACTTT

j_call: TRBJ1-5
clone_size: .
d_call: .
v_call: TRBV19
cdr3_aa: CASSIDPRRQPQHF
cdr3_nt: TGTGCCAGTAGTATAGATCCACGGCGGCAGCCCCAGCATTTT

j_call: TRBJ1-5
clone_size: .
d_call: TRBD1
v_call: TRBV15
cdr3_aa: CATSRESRGLGQPQHF
cdr3_nt: TGTGCCACCAGCAGGGAATCCAGGGGGCTTGGGCAGCCCCAGCATTTT

j_call: TRBJ1-2
clone_size: .
d_call: TRBD1
v_call: TRBV9
cdr3_aa: CASSVTGVYGYTF
cdr3_nt: TGTGCCAGCAGCGTTACAGGGGTCTATGGCTACACCTTC

j_call: TRBJ2-7
clone_size: .
d_call: TRBD1
v_call: TRBV5-4
cdr3_aa: CASSSGFGQGGYEQYF
cdr3_nt: TGTGCCAGCAGCTCCGGGTTTGGACAGGGGGGCTACGAGCAGTACTTC